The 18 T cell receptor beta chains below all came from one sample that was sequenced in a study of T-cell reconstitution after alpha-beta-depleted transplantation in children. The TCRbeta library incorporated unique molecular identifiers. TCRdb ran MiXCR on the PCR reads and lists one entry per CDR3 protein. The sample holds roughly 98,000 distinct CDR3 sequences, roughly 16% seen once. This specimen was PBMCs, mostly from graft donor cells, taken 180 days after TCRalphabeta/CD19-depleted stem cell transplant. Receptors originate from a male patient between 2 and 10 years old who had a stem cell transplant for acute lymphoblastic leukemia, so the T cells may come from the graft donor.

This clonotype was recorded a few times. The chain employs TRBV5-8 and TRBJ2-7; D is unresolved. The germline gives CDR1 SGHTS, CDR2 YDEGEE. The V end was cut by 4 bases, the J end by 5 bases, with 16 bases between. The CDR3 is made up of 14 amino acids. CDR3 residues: CASSTFGVSDEQYF. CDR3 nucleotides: TGTGCCAGCAGCACATTTGGGGTATCGGACGAGCAGTACTTC.

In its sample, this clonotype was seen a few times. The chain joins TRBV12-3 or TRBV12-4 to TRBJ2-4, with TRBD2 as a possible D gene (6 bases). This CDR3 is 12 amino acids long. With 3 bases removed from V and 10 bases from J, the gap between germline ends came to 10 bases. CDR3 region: CASSLYGRIQYF. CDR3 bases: TGTGCCAGCAGTTTGTACGGGAGAATTCAGTACTTC.

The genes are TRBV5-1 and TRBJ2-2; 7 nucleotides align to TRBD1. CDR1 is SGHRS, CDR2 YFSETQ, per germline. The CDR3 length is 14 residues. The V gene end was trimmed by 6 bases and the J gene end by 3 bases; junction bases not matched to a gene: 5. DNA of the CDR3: TGCGCCAGCAAGAGACAGGGAGACACCGGGGAGCTGTTTTTT. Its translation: CASKRQGDTGELFF.

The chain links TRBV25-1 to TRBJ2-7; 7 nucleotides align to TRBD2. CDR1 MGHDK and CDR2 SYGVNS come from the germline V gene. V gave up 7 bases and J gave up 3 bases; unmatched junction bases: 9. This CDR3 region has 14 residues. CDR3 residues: CASTLAVGFYEQYF. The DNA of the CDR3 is TGTGCCAGCACCCTAGCGGTAGGTTTCTACGAGCAGTACTTC.

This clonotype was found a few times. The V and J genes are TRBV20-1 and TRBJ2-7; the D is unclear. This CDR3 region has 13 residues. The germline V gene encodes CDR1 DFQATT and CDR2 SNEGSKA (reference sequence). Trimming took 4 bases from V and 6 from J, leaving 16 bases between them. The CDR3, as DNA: TGCAGTGCTACTCGGGCATCAGCTAGCGAGCAGTACTTC. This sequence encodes CSATRASASEQYF.

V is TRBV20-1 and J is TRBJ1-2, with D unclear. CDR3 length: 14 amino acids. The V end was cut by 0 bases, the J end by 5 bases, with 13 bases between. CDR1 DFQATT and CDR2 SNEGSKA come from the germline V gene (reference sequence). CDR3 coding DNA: TGCAGTGCTAGAGACCAGGCACGGTATTATGGCTACACCTTC. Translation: CSARDQARYYGYTF.

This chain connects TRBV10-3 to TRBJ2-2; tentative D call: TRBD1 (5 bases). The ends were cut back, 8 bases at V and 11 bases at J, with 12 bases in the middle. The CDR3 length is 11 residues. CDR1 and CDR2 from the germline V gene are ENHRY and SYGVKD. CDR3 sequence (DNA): TGTGCCATCGGAACCCAGGGCGAGCTGTTTTTT. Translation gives CAIGTQGELFF.

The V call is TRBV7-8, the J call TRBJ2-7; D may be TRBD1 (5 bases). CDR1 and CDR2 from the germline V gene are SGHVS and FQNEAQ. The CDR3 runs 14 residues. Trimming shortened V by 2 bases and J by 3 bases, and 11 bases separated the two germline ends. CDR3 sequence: CASSLSREDYEQYF. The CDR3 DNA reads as TGTGCCAGCAGCTTAAGCAGGGAAGACTACGAGCAGTACTTC.

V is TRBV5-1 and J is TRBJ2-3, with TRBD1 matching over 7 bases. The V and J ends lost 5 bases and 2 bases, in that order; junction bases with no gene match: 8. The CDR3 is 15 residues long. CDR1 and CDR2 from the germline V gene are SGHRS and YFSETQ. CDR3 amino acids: CASSPGQDFTDTQYF. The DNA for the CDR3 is TGCGCCAGCAGTCCTGGACAGGACTTCACAGATACGCAGTATTTT.

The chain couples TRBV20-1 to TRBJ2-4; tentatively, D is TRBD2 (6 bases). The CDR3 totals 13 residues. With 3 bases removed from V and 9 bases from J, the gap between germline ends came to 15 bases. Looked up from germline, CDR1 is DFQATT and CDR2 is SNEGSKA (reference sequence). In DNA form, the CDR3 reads TGCAGTGCTAGTGGAGGGGACCTAGGCATTCAGTACTTC. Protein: CSASGGDLGIQYF.

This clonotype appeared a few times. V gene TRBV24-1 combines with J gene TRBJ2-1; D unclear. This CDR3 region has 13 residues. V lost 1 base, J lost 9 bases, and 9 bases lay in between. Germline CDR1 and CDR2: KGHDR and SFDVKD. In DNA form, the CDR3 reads TGTGCCACCAGTGATTTAGGTGGTCGTGAGCAGTTCTTC. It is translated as CATSDLGGREQFF.

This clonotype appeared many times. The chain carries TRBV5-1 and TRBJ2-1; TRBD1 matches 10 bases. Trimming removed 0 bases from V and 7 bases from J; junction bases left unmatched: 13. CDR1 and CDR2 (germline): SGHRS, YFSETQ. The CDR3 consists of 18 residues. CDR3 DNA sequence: TGCGCCAGCAGCTTGGAAATTCCCGGGACAGGGGCCGGGAATGAGCAGTTCTTC. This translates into CASSLEIPGTGAGNEQFF.

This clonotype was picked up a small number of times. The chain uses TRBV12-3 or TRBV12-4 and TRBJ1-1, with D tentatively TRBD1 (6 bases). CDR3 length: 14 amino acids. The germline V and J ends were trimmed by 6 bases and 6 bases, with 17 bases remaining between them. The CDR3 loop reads CASSPSGQLPEAFF. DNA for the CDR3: TGTGCCAGCAGCCCAAGCGGACAGCTACCTGAAGCTTTCTTT.

CDR3 residues: CASSLDRGPGDTQYF. CDR3 sequence (DNA): TGTGCCAGCAGTTTGGACAGGGGTCCAGGAGATACGCAGTATTTT. V and J are TRBV27 and TRBJ2-3; TRBD1 matches 9 bases. Per the germline V gene, CDR1 is MNHEY and CDR2 is SMNVEV (reference sequence). This CDR3 has 15 amino acids. Trimming cost V 3 bases and J 5 bases; bases outside gene matches: 6.

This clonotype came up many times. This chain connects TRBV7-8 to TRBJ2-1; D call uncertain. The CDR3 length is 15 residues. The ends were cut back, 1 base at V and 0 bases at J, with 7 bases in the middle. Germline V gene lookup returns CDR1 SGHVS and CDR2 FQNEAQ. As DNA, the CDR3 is TGTGCCAGCAGCTTAGTACTGACCTCCTACAATGAGCAGTTCTTC. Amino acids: CASSLVLTSYNEQFF.

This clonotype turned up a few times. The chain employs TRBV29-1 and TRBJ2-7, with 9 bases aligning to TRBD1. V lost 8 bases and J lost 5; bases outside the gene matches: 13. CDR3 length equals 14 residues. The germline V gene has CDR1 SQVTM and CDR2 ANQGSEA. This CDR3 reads CSYFDGTGTHEQYF. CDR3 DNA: TGCAGCTACTTTGACGGGACAGGGACCCACGAGCAGTACTTC.

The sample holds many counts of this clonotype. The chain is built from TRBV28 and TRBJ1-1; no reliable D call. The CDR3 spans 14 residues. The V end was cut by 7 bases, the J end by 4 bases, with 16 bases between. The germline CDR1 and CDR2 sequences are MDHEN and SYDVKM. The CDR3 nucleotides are TGTGCCAGCAAATTCTTGGGTTGGAGCACTGAAGCTTTCTTT. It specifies CASKFLGWSTEAFF.

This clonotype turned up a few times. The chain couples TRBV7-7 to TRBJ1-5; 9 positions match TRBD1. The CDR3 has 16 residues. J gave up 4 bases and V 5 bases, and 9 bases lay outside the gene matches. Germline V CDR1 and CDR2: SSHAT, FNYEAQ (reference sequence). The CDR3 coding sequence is TGTGCCAGCAGCCCGGGGACAGGGAAAAGGAATCAGCCCCAGCATTTT. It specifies CASSPGTGKRNQPQHF.